This is a list of T cell receptor beta chains from one sample in a study of T cells in Graves' hyperthyroidism and ophthalmopathy. TCRdb re-derived calls from the multiplex PCR reads in MiXCR, one entry per CDR3 protein. The data hold fewer than 900,000 distinct CDR3 sequences, with roughly 17% observed a single time. Sequenced material: blood. The receptors stem from a man between 18 and 29 years old with Graves' hyperthyroidism. The CDR3 runs from the conserved cysteine through the conserved F or W. Each record gives: J gene, V gene, D gene, CDR3 protein. D genes are given only for firm matches.

>TRBJ2-2|TRBV24-1|.
CATSDLGQANTGELFF
>TRBJ2-3|TRBV7-9|TRBD2
CASSFSKLSGSATDTQYF
>TRBJ2-3|TRBV14|TRBD2
CASSLTPGLAATQYF
>TRBJ2-2|TRBV2|TRBD2
CASVKRAGGTGELFF
>TRBJ2-7|TRBV2|TRBD2
CASIRASGSYEQYF
>TRBJ2-1|TRBV12-5|TRBD2
CASGMGLANEQFF
>TRBJ2-5|TRBV30|TRBD1
CAWSALDRGQETQYF
>TRBJ1-1|TRBV28|.
CASSLGGTANTEAFF
>TRBJ2-7|TRBV28|TRBD1
CASSGTGLFYEQYF
>TRBJ2-1|TRBV11-2|.
CASSLDGPVNEQFF
>TRBJ1-1|TRBV4-2|TRBD1
CASSHHPGTGSMNTEAFF
>TRBJ2-1|TRBV6-9|.
CASRIPAGINEQFF
>TRBJ2-7|TRBV5-6|TRBD1
CASSALLRQGTNYEQYF
>TRBJ2-7|TRBV28|TRBD1
CARPGQFCYEQYF
>TRBJ2-1|TRBV11-2|.
CASSLVGPYNEQFF
>TRBJ1-1|TRBV29-1|.
CSVGGAQEVYTEAFF
>TRBJ2-5|TRBV7-2|.
CASASEGWKTQYF
>TRBJ2-7|TRBV29-1|TRBD1
CSVTGGYEQYF
>TRBJ1-1|TRBV12-3/TRBV12-4|.
CASTLGGGPNTEAFF
>TRBJ2-2|TRBV6-2/TRBV6-3|TRBD1
CASRDSGQGGTGELFF
>TRBJ2-1|TRBV20-1|.
CSASPGAGFPPRNEQFF
>TRBJ2-2|TRBV18|TRBD2
CASSPIAGDTGELFF
>TRBJ1-3|TRBV2|.
CASWITGNTIYF
>TRBJ1-5|TRBV28|.
CASSLTGDDQPQHF
>TRBJ2-7|TRBV7-9|.
CASGSEGSSYEQYF
>TRBJ2-1|TRBV7-9|.
CASSLSDQPGVNEQFF
>TRBJ2-7|TRBV9|.
CASSSPAGTGDEQYF
>TRBJ2-7|TRBV28|TRBD1
CASTRTGAPYEQYF
>TRBJ2-3|TRBV7-8|.
CASSPHSSGATQYF
>TRBJ2-2|TRBV29-1|.
CSVDQGNTGELFF
>TRBJ2-3|TRBV2|.
CASALTLSTDTQYF
>TRBJ1-2|TRBV7-9|.
CASSLGHYPGYTF
>TRBJ2-1|TRBV28|.
CASSFSQGVGGSAYNEQFF
>TRBJ2-1|TRBV5-1|.
CASSSGRGIYDNEQFF
>TRBJ2-2|TRBV6-1|.
CASSPWLSGHTGELFF
>TRBJ2-1|TRBV12-3/TRBV12-4|TRBD2
CASSSLAGSTYNEQFF
>TRBJ1-5|TRBV18|.
CASSRTVPGDNQPQHF
>TRBJ2-1|TRBV10-2|TRBD2
CASSGPLAGAGYNEQFF
>TRBJ2-6|TRBV29-1|.
CSVEGDRLSSGANVLTF
>TRBJ2-1|TRBV20-1|TRBD2
CRAPRGGRAAYNEQFF
>TRBJ2-1|TRBV18|.
CASSPPMDLYNEQFF
>TRBJ1-1|TRBV30|.
CAWSNTVRNTEAFF
>TRBJ2-4|TRBV20-1|TRBD2
CSAARTSRGIQYF
>TRBJ2-5|TRBV5-6|TRBD1
CASSSPTGAQETQYF
>TRBJ2-1|TRBV19|.
CASTPDLQPYNEQFF